The 32 T cell receptor beta chains below all came from one sample that was sequenced in a study of memory CD4+ T cells and cytomegalovirus serostatus. The sort gate was single viable CD3+CD4+CD8-CD45RO+ cells for memory CD4+ T cells. Only in-frame clones appear in the TCRdb table, and some are missing; sequencing was by immunoSEQ multiplex PCR. The sample contains around 44,000 clones, roughly 79% of which appear only once. The specimen sequenced was memory CD4+ T cells from blood. These receptor sequences come from an adult in good health and CMV-seronegative.

J is TRBJ2-3 and V is TRBV6-6; no definite D call. The germline V gene has CDR1 MNHNY and CDR2 SVGAGI (reference sequence). With 6 bases removed from V and 3 bases from J, the gap between germline ends came to 7 bases. This CDR3 region has 12 residues. CDR3 sequence: CASSRLTDTQYF. DNA of the CDR3: TGTGCCAGCAGCCGTTTAACAGATACGCAGTATTTT.

The CDR3 DNA is TGTGCCAGCATTATACCAGAAGCAGAGCGGCGTTCCTACAATGAGCAGTTCTTC. Protein: CASIIPEAERRSYNEQFF. The J gene is TRBJ2-1, the V gene TRBV21-1; the table's D call, TRBD2, has no DNA check behind it. TRBV21-1 is designated a pseudogene. This CDR3 has 18 amino acids.

The chain carries TRBV18 and TRBJ2-2, with unresolved D. Germline V gene sequence: CDR1 KGHSH, CDR2 LQKENI. The CDR3 runs to 14 residues. V was cut by 4 bases and J by 1 base, with 7 bases left in between. The DNA of the CDR3 is TGTGCCAGCTCACGGACGGTGAACACCGGGGAGCTGTTTTTT. It codes for CASSRTVNTGELFF.

V and J are TRBV2 and TRBJ2-7; D unclear. In germline, CDR1 is SNHLY, CDR2 FYNNEI. V shed 8 bases and J shed 7 bases, with 15 bases lying between them. The length of the CDR3 is 12 residues. CDR3 residues: CASEIGSREQYF. The CDR3 nucleotides read TGTGCCAGCGAGATCGGGTCGAGGGAGCAGTACTTC. Variable domain in full (rest from reference TRBV2 and TRBJ2-7): EPEVTQTPSHQVTQMGQEVILRCVPISNHLYFYWYRQILGQKVEFLVSFYNNEISEKSEIFDDQFSVERPDGSNFTLKIRSTKLEDSAMYFCASEIGSREQYFGPGTRLTVT.

This clone appeared a single time. This chain uses TRBV7-9 with TRBJ2-7, with TRBD1 matching 8 bases. Losses at the gene ends were 1 base for V and 6 bases for J; bases not matched to a gene: 14. Looked up from germline, CDR1 is SEHNR and CDR2 is FQNEAQ (reference sequence). The CDR3 covers 17 residues. The CDR3 spells CASSLGQGAVESGEQYF. The CDR3 DNA follows: TGTGCCAGCAGCTTAGGGCAGGGGGCGGTCGAGTCGGGCGAGCAGTACTTC.

V gene TRBV27 combines with J gene TRBJ1-4; no clear D gene. CDR1 MNHEY and CDR2 SMNVEV come from the germline V gene (reference sequence). V lost 0 bases to trimming and J lost 8 bases, with 13 bases between them. The CDR3 is 15 residues long. In DNA, the CDR3 is TGTGCCAGCAGTTTATCGTTCAGTTTCAGGGAAAAACTGTTTTTT. This translates into CASSLSFSFREKLFF.

V is TRBV19 and J is TRBJ2-5; 7 bases are a match to TRBD1. CDR1 and CDR2 (germline): LNHDA, SQIVND (reference sequence). This CDR3 comprises 15 residues. The V gene end was trimmed by 1 base and the J gene end by 1 base; junction bases not matched to a gene: 3. CDR3 sequence: CASSIGDSVQETQYF. As DNA, the CDR3 is TGTGCCAGTAGTATAGGGGACAGCGTCCAAGAGACCCAGTACTTC.

The chain carries TRBV5-1 and TRBJ1-5; D remains unclear. V was shortened by 0 bases and J by 4 bases, with 8 bases between the two germline ends. Germline V CDR1 and CDR2: SGHRS, YFSETQ. CDR3 length: 14 amino acids. This CDR3 reads CASSLGEPNQPQHF. Written as DNA, the CDR3 is TGCGCCAGCAGCTTGGGGGAGCCTAATCAGCCCCAGCATTTT.

This chain uses TRBV6-1 with TRBJ2-3, with TRBD1 matching 7 bases. Trimming removed 2 bases from V and 14 bases from J; junction bases left unmatched: 10. Per the germline V gene, CDR1 is MNHNS and CDR2 is SASEGT. The CDR3 extends over 13 amino acids. The CDR3 coding sequence is TGTGCCAGCAGTGAATCTGGTAGGGACAGAATGTATTTT. Its translation is CASSESGRDRMYF.

The chain links TRBV7-2 to TRBJ2-2, with 9 bases that match TRBD1. This CDR3 has 17 amino acids. J lost 8 bases, V lost 5 bases, and 15 bases had no gene match. Germline CDR1 is SGHTA and CDR2 is FQGNSA. The CDR3 region has the DNA TGTGCCAGCAGCAGGAGTGCCGGGACAGGGATGTCGGGGGAGCTGTTTTTT. Protein product: CASSRSAGTGMSGELFF.

This clone came up once. This rearrangement joins TRBV6-6 to TRBJ1-1; 7 bases map to TRBD1. V shed 8 bases and J 2 bases; nucleotides not matched to a gene: 8. This CDR3 is 14 amino acids long. Germline assignment: CDR1 MNHNY and CDR2 SVGAGI (reference sequence). In nucleotides, the CDR3 is TGTGCCAGCGTGTCGGGACAGAAAAACACTGAAGCTTTCTTT. This encodes CASVSGQKNTEAFF.

This chain links TRBV6-1 with TRBJ2-5, with D unresolved. Looked up from germline, CDR1 is MNHNS and CDR2 is SASEGT. The CDR3 is made up of 14 amino acids. Deletions cut 4 bases from V and 4 bases from J, with 13 bases between. This chain's CDR3 is CASSGSVGIETQYF. CDR3 nucleotide sequence: TGTGCCAGCAGTGGTTCAGTGGGGATAGAGACCCAGTACTTC.

The rearrangement links TRBV9 to TRBJ2-3, with D tentatively TRBD2 (6 bases). V was shortened by 3 bases and J by 3 bases, with 17 bases between the two germline ends. Germline V gene data show CDR1 as SGDLS and CDR2 as YYNGEE. This CDR3 is 16 amino acids long. CDR3 in amino acids: CASSAVGGVGTDTQYF. DNA for the CDR3: TGTGCCAGCAGCGCCGTGGGGGGAGTAGGGACAGATACGCAGTATTTT. Combining the CDR3 with reference TRBV9 and TRBJ2-3 gives the whole variable domain DSGVTQTPKHLITATGQRVTLRCSPRSGDLSVYWYQQSLDQGLQFLIQYYNGEERAKGNILERFSAQQFPDLHSELNLSSLELGDSALYFCASSAVGGVGTDTQYFGPGTRLTVL.

The chain joins TRBV4-1 to TRBJ2-3, with D tentatively TRBD1 or TRBD2 (5 bases each). The CDR3 contains 16 residues. Deletions cut 4 bases from V and 7 bases from J, with 21 bases between. Germline V CDR1 and CDR2: MGHRA, YSYEKL. CDR3 coding DNA: TGCGCCAGCAGCCGGGAAGGGACCGACGGTGGAAATACGCAGTATTTT. It translates to CASSREGTDGGNTQYF.

This chain links TRBV2 with TRBJ2-7; 9 nucleotides agree with TRBD2. This CDR3 is built from 11 residues. Germline V gene data show CDR1 as SNHLY and CDR2 as FYNNEI. The J segment lost 3 bases and the V segment lost 11 bases, leaving 2 bases of the junction unmatched. CDR3 sequence reads: CAGSGGYEQYF. In DNA, the CDR3 is TGTGCCGGTAGCGGGGGCTACGAGCAGTACTTC.

The J gene is TRBJ2-7, the V gene TRBV6-5, with TRBD2 identical over 10 bases. The CDR3 has 15 amino acids. The V gene's germline CDR1 is MNHEY and CDR2 SVGAGI. The V gene end was trimmed by 6 bases and the J gene end by 1 base; junction bases not matched to a gene: 6. DNA of the CDR3: TGTGCCAGCAGGCCACCAGCGGGGGGGTCCTACGAGCAGTACTTC. This gives the protein CASRPPAGGSYEQYF.

The rearrangement links TRBV9 to TRBJ2-7; 10 bases match TRBD1. V lost 8 bases to trimming and J lost 3 bases; unmatched junction nucleotides: 5. Germline-derived CDR1 and CDR2 are SGDLS and YYNGEE. The CDR3 is made up of 13 amino acids. This CDR3 is CASGRDRGYEQYF. The CDR3 coding sequence is TGTGCCAGTGGCCGGGACAGGGGCTACGAGCAGTACTTC.

The genes are TRBV27 and TRBJ1-6; 8 bases are a match to TRBD1. Per germline, CDR1 MNHEY and CDR2 SMNVEV (reference sequence). V shed 3 bases and J 9 bases; nucleotides not matched to a gene: 16. CDR3 length: 18 residues. The CDR3, as DNA: TGTGCCAGCAGTTTCCGAAGGGACAGGACGTCCCCCCCTTCACCCCTCCACTTT. Translated: CASSFRRDRTSPPSPLHF.

V and J are TRBV7-2 and TRBJ1-5, with D tentatively TRBD1 (6 bases). The V end lost 2 bases, the J end lost 0 bases, and 11 bases lay between the germline ends. This CDR3 region has 16 residues. The germline V gene encodes CDR1 SGHTA and CDR2 FQGNSA. This chain's CDR3 is CASSLSGAYSNQPQHF. CDR3 DNA sequence: TGTGCCAGCAGCTTATCAGGGGCCTATAGCAATCAGCCCCAGCATTTT.

This clone was detected only a few times. The rearrangement uses TRBV11-2 and TRBJ1-1, with 7 bases matching TRBD1. V lost 2 bases and J lost 4; bases outside the gene matches: 13. Germline V CDR1 and CDR2: SGHAT, FQNNGV. The CDR3 has 17 amino acids. CDR3 DNA sequence: TGTGCCAGCAGCTTACTCGGCAGGGGGAAAAAGAGCACTGAAGCTTTCTTT. Residues: CASSLLGRGKKSTEAFF.

This rearrangement joins TRBV6-1 to TRBJ2-1, with TRBD2 identical over 11 bases. The CDR3 spans 15 residues. Per germline, CDR1 MNHNS and CDR2 SASEGT. V gave up 7 bases and J gave up 7 bases; unmatched junction bases: 9. The CDR3 reads CASTILAGAGNEQFF. The CDR3 DNA sequence: TGTGCCAGCACGATACTAGCGGGGGCGGGAAATGAGCAGTTCTTC.

This chain uses TRBV6-4 with TRBJ2-2; unclear D gene. V shed 0 bases and J shed 5 bases, with 4 bases lying between them. CDR3 size: 13 residues. Germline V gene data show CDR1 as MRHNA and CDR2 as SNTAGT. This CDR3 is CASSDSTTGELFF. The CDR3 bases are TGTGCCAGCAGTGACTCGACTACCGGGGAGCTGTTTTTT.

The chain couples TRBV29-1 to TRBJ1-2; tentatively, D is TRBD1 (5 bases). The CDR3 extends over 12 amino acids. Germline V gives CDR1 SQVTM, CDR2 ANQGSEA. Trimming removed 5 bases from V and 4 bases from J, with 11 bases in between. The CDR3 region has the DNA TGCAGCGTTTTGACAGTCTCCTATGGCTACACCTTC. Translating gives CSVLTVSYGYTF.

The CDR3 nucleotides are TGTGCCAGCAGCGGGAGCGGGGGGCCCAACACCGGGGAGCTGTTTTTT. It translates to CASSGSGGPNTGELFF. The chain recombines TRBV9 with TRBJ2-2, with 9 nucleotides matching TRBD2. Losses at the gene ends were 3 bases for V and 2 bases for J; bases not matched to a gene: 5. This CDR3 region has 16 residues. Per the germline V gene, CDR1 is SGDLS and CDR2 is YYNGEE.

The chain links TRBV29-1 to TRBJ2-1; D remains unclear. Trimming removed 7 bases at V and 5 bases at J, with 15 bases between. The CDR3 is made up of 13 amino acids. Germline V gene sequence: CDR1 SQVTM, CDR2 ANQGSEA. This CDR3 is CSGWVGSNNEQFF. Written as DNA, the CDR3 is TGCAGCGGTTGGGTCGGGTCGAACAATGAGCAGTTCTTC.

The chain uses TRBV14 and TRBJ2-7, with D unclear. The CDR3 consists of 14 residues. Trimming took off 1 base at V and 6 bases at J, with 13 bases between the two ends. The germline V gene encodes CDR1 SGHDN and CDR2 FVKESK. The CDR3 nucleotides are TGTGCCAGCAGCCAAGTCCCCATCACGGGCGAGCAGTACTTC. Residues: CASSQVPITGEQYF.

Here the CDR3 reads CASSMDRFSGNTIYF. The CDR3, as DNA: TGTGCCAGTAGTATGGACAGATTCTCTGGAAACACCATATATTTT. This sequence joins TRBV19 and TRBJ1-3; D perhaps matches TRBD1 (6 bases). Trimming removed 3 bases at V and 0 bases at J, with 9 bases between. CDR3 length: 15 residues. From germline, CDR1 is LNHDA and CDR2 SQIVND (reference sequence).

The CDR3 protein is CASSIRTRPNTEAFF. The CDR3 DNA sequence: TGTGCCAGCTCAATCAGGACGAGGCCTAACACTGAAGCTTTCTTT. The gene calls are TRBV6-5 and TRBJ1-1; D call uncertain. V gave up 8 bases and J gave up 2 bases, with 18 bases separating them. Germline CDR1 reads MNHEY; CDR2 reads SVGAGI. The CDR3 totals 15 residues.

The chain employs TRBV7-6 and TRBJ2-3; possibly TRBD2 for D (5 bases). The length of the CDR3 is 15 residues. Trimming removed 1 base from V and 0 bases from J, with 8 bases in between. CDR1 and CDR2 from the germline V gene are SGHVS and FNYEAQ. The chain's CDR3 is CASSLVDSSTDTQYF. In nucleotides, the CDR3 is TGTGCCAGCAGCTTAGTGGACTCCAGCACAGATACGCAGTATTTT.

V gene TRBV9 combines with J gene TRBJ2-3; 8 nucleotides line up with TRBD2. The V segment lost 2 bases and the J segment 4 bases; nucleotides outside the gene matches: 6. CDR1 and CDR2 (germline): SGDLS, YYNGEE. This CDR3 comprises 15 residues. The DNA for the CDR3 is TGTGCCAGCAGCGTCGGGACTAGTGAATCAGATACGCAGTATTTT. Its translation: CASSVGTSESDTQYF.

This clone occurred once. This sequence joins TRBV2 and TRBJ1-2; the D is unclear. The V end lost 4 bases, the J end lost 3 bases, and 12 bases lay between the germline ends. Germline-derived CDR1 and CDR2 are SNHLY and FYNNEI. CDR3 length: 14 residues. The CDR3 region has the DNA TGTGCCAGCAGTGCCTCGCAGGCGGACTATGGCTACACCTTC. Its protein product is CASSASQADYGYTF.

This clone was seen once. V is TRBV15 and J is TRBJ1-2; D remains unclear. This CDR3 comprises 13 residues. The germline CDR1 and CDR2 sequences are LNHNV and YYDKDF (reference sequence). V dropped 5 bases and J dropped 9 bases, with 16 bases sitting between them. CDR3 nucleotides: TGTGCCACCAGCCCGGGTTTCCAACAGAGCTACACCTTC. Its protein product is CATSPGFQQSYTF.